These 7 T cell receptor beta chains share one sample of origin, sequenced in a study of T cell clonotyping in hematopoietic cell transplantation. Time point of the sample: recipient sample about 28 days before transplant, after cytoreduction. Profiled with immunoSEQ multiplex PCR; TCRdb holds only in-frame clones, not every one. This table has roughly 50,000 clones, about nine tenths appearing once. The sample in question was peripheral blood mononuclear cells, obtained before stem cell transplant. These receptors were taken from a man aged 60 to 75 with biphenotypic leukemia. Some clones in this sample may be carry-over from other donors' samples.

This clone occurred once. V and J are TRBV5-1 and TRBJ2-7; unclear D gene. Trimming removed 1 base from V and 0 bases from J, with 2 bases in between. This CDR3 region has 12 residues. The germline V gene encodes CDR1 SGHRS and CDR2 YFSETQ. The CDR3 DNA reads TGCGCCAGCAGCTTGCCCTCCTACGAGCAGTACTTC. This gives the protein CASSLPSYEQYF.

The rearrangement joins TRBV7-9 to TRBJ2-3; a weak D match, TRBD1 (6 bases). V was trimmed by 3 bases and J by 3 bases, leaving 13 bases between them. CDR3 length equals 15 residues. CDR1 and CDR2 from the germline V gene are SEHNR and FQNEAQ (reference sequence). The CDR3 region is CASSFDGQKTDTQYF. The CDR3 nucleotides read TGTGCCAGCAGCTTTGATGGACAGAAAACAGATACGCAGTATTTT.

The chain carries TRBV7-8 and TRBJ2-3; D might be TRBD1 or TRBD2, each matching 5 bases. The CDR3 covers 14 residues. CDR1 is SGHVS and CDR2 is FQNEAQ in the germline V gene. The V end was cut by 2 bases, the J end by 1 base, with 7 bases between. This chain's CDR3 is CASSLRDGTDTQYF. The CDR3 DNA is TGTGCCAGCAGCTTACGGGACGGCACAGATACGCAGTATTTT. Drawing the rest from reference TRBV7-8 and TRBJ2-3, the complete variable domain is GAGVSQSPRYKVAKRGQDVALRCDPISGHVSLFWYQQALGQGPEFLTYFQNEAQLDKSGLPSDRFFAERPEGSVSTLKIQRTQQEDSAVYLCASSLRDGTDTQYFGPGTRLTVL.

The chain combines TRBV27 with TRBJ1-1; D possibly corresponds to TRBD1 (6 bases). Trimming shortened V by 8 bases and J by 6 bases, and 10 bases separated the two germline ends. CDR1 MNHEY and CDR2 SMNVEV come from the germline V gene (reference sequence). This CDR3 comprises 11 residues. The CDR3 DNA reads TGTGCCAGCGGGGGGCGGGCTGAAGCTTTCTTT. It codes for CASGGRAEAFF.

This clone came up once. V usage is TRBV11-2 and J usage is TRBJ1-2, with D possibly matching TRBD1 (6 bases). Trimming removed 5 bases at V and 8 bases at J, with 12 bases between. The CDR3 totals 12 residues. Per the germline V gene, CDR1 is SGHAT and CDR2 is FQNNGV. The DNA for the CDR3 is TGTGCCAGCAGCCACGGGACATTCGGCTACACCTTC. This translates into CASSHGTFGYTF.

V is TRBV11-1 and J is TRBJ2-7; D perhaps matches TRBD1 (6 bases). CDR1 SGHAT and CDR2 FQDESV come from the germline V gene (reference sequence). This CDR3 spans 15 amino acids. V shed 5 bases and J shed 5 bases, with 19 bases lying between them. Here the CDR3 DNA reads TGTGCCAGCAGCACTTGGGGACAAGCTCGGGACGAGCAGTACTTC. Protein: CASSTWGQARDEQYF.

The V and J genes are TRBV9 and TRBJ2-1; 10 bases fit TRBD2. This CDR3 has 14 amino acids. Germline V lookup: CDR1 SGDLS, CDR2 YYNGEE. The ends lost 0 bases at V and 10 bases at J; junction bases unmatched: 4. The CDR3 sequence is CASSVGGSGREQFF. The CDR3 DNA reads TGTGCCAGCAGCGTAGGGGGTAGCGGGAGGGAGCAGTTCTTC.